This paragraph covers one T cell receptor beta chain sequence. The entry originates in a study of CD8 T cells in Susac syndrome. V lost 5 bases to trimming and J lost 14 bases, with 17 bases between them. CDR1 and CDR2 (germline): SGHAT, FQNNGV. CDR3 length: 12 amino acids. Controls were age- and sex-matched healthy donors. The authors reverse transcribed roughly 0.5 to 1 ug RNA with random hexamers. The method of amplification for TCR beta CDR3 was immunoSEQ multiplex PCR, covering 54 Vbeta and 13 Jbeta. TCRdb re-called the immunoSEQ multiplex PCR reads with MiXCR, one entry per CDR3 protein. Of 180,000 or so distinct CDR3 sequences in the sample, roughly 94% were seen once.

This TCR came from a human donor in good health. V and J are TRBV11-2 and TRBJ2-3; D possibly corresponds to TRBD2 (5 bases). Source material: CD4+ T cells from PBMCs. Written as DNA, the CDR3 is TGTGCCAGCAGCACAGACCAGAGGGTGCCGTATTTT. Its translation: CASSTDQRVPYF.